The 25 T cell receptor beta chains listed next were all sequenced from one sample in a study of early T cells in non-severe SARS-CoV-2 infection. TCRdb re-analysed the 5' RACE reads in MiXCR, keeping a single row per CDR3 protein. In the table there are about 20,000 distinct CDR3 sequences, approximately 4.6% of which are singletons. The sequencing input was whole blood. These receptors were obtained from an adult who was a healthcare worker with PCR-confirmed SARS-CoV-2 infection or an uninfected control (not recorded which).

This clonotype has a count of ten or more. The V and J genes are TRBV7-2 and TRBJ2-7, with 10 bases matching TRBD2. The V gene end was trimmed by 4 bases and the J gene end by 9 bases; junction bases not matched to a gene: 9. The CDR3 is 14 residues long. The germline V gene encodes CDR1 SGHTA and CDR2 FQGNSA. CDR3 residues: CASSSGLAASWQYF. CDR3 coding DNA: TGTGCCAGCAGCTCCGGACTAGCGGCGTCTTGGCAGTACTTC.

A few counts support this clonotype. The chain joins TRBV7-3 to TRBJ2-2, with TRBD1 identical over 7 bases. The CDR3 is made up of 15 amino acids. J was trimmed by 3 bases and V by 5 bases; bases with no gene match: 6. CDR1 is SGHTA, CDR2 FQGTGA, per germline. CDR3 DNA sequence: TGTGCCAGCAGCCCCACAGGGGTGGACACCGGGGAGCTGTTTTTT. Translated: CASSPTGVDTGELFF.

This clonotype was detected ten times or more. This chain connects TRBV30 to TRBJ2-3; D is uncertain. Germline V gene sequence: CDR1 GTSNPN, CDR2 SVGIG (reference sequence). Trimming pared 3 bases from V and 8 bases from J, leaving 6 bases between. This CDR3 has 10 amino acids. In nucleotides, the CDR3 is TGTGCCTGGAGAAAGGGTACGCAGTATTTT. Amino acid sequence: CAWRKGTQYF.

This clonotype was counted ten times or more. V gene TRBV12-5 combines with J gene TRBJ2-1, with TRBD2 identical over 10 bases. This CDR3 region has 14 residues. Per germline, CDR1 LGHNT and CDR2 FRNRAP. V was pared by 0 bases and J by 13 bases, with 6 bases of the junction left unmatched. The CDR3 coding sequence is TGTGCTAGTGGTTTGGTACTACTAGCGGGGAGTCAGTTCTTC. It translates to CASGLVLLAGSQFF. Variable domain in full (rest from reference TRBV12-5 and TRBJ2-1): DARVTQTPRHKVTEMGQEVTMRCQPILGHNTVFWYRQTMMQGLELLAYFRNRAPLDDSGMPKDRFSAEMPDATLATLKIQPSEPRDSAVYFCASGLVLLAGSQFFGPGTRLTVL.

V is TRBV9 and J is TRBJ2-2, with D tentatively TRBD1 (6 bases). CDR1 and CDR2 from the germline V gene are SGDLS and YYNGEE. Trimming removed 0 bases at V and 5 bases at J, with 17 bases between. The CDR3 runs 17 residues. The CDR3, as DNA: TGTGCCAGCAGCGTAGCTGTAGGGGGAAGAGTAACCGGGGAGCTGTTTTTT. Translating gives CASSVAVGGRVTGELFF.

This clonotype was recorded at least ten times. This chain uses TRBV2 with TRBJ2-1; D remains unclear. This CDR3 spans 11 amino acids. The V end lost 8 bases, the J end lost 4 bases, and 6 bases lay between the germline ends. Germline V gives CDR1 SNHLY, CDR2 FYNNEI. CDR3 DNA sequence: TGTGCCAGCCCCAGGTACAATGAGCAGTTCTTC. This sequence encodes CASPRYNEQFF.

In its sample, this clonotype was seen many times. The chain has TRBV6-4 and TRBJ1-1; D not certain. This CDR3 region has 13 residues. Germline loops: CDR1 MRHNA, CDR2 SNTAGT. V gave up 0 bases and J gave up 4 bases, with 6 bases separating them. CDR3 region: CASSDSPLTEAFF. The CDR3 region has the DNA TGTGCCAGCAGTGACTCGCCCCTCACTGAAGCTTTCTTT.

This chain links TRBV7-2 with TRBJ2-7, with 7 bases lining up with TRBD1. CDR1 and CDR2 from the germline V gene are SGHTA and FQGNSA. CDR3 length equals 11 residues. The J segment lost 4 bases and the V segment lost 8 bases, leaving 2 bases of the junction unmatched. The CDR3 protein is CASGRGYEQYF. DNA of the CDR3: TGTGCCAGCGGCAGGGGGTACGAGCAGTACTTC.

This clonotype was observed many times. The chain employs TRBV20-1 and TRBJ2-3; perhaps TRBD2 as D (6 bases). This CDR3 contains 14 residues. CDR1 is DFQATT, CDR2 SNEGSKA, per germline (reference sequence). V lost 2 bases to trimming and J lost 1 base, with 10 bases between them. The CDR3 nucleotides read TGCAGTGCTAGAATGGGACTGGGCACAGATACGCAGTATTTT. This encodes CSARMGLGTDTQYF.

This clonotype has ten or more counts. The chain carries TRBV9 and TRBJ2-7; 9 bases line up with TRBD2. Trimming took 4 bases from V and 2 from J; bases not matched to a gene: 7. This CDR3 has 15 residues. Germline V gene data show CDR1 as SGDLS and CDR2 as YYNGEE. CDR3 in amino acids: CASSLSGGLTYEQYF. For the CDR3, the DNA is TGTGCCAGCAGCCTAAGCGGGGGGTTGACCTACGAGCAGTACTTC.

V gene TRBV19 combines with J gene TRBJ1-6; no firm D call. This CDR3 is built from 14 residues. Germline V lookup: CDR1 LNHDA, CDR2 SQIVND (reference sequence). V gave up 3 bases and J gave up 7 bases, with 10 bases separating them. The CDR3 protein is CASSIGRRNSPLHF. Written as DNA, the CDR3 is TGTGCCAGTAGTATTGGCAGGCGGAATTCACCCCTCCACTTT.

This clonotype was seen many times. The gene calls are TRBV3-1 and TRBJ1-6; a possible D gene is TRBD1 (5 bases). Germline V gene sequence: CDR1 LGHDT, CDR2 YNNKEL (reference sequence). The V end lost 4 bases, the J end lost 12 bases, and 13 bases lay between the germline ends. CDR3 size: 13 residues. The CDR3 DNA reads as TGTGCCAGCAGCCCCGGGACTCAAGGACCCCTCCACTTT. It specifies CASSPGTQGPLHF.

This clonotype occurred many times. J is TRBJ1-2 and V is TRBV19, with TRBD1 as a possible D gene (5 bases). CDR1 LNHDA and CDR2 SQIVND come from the germline V gene (reference sequence). Trimming left V 10 bases short and J 8 bases short, with 11 bases between. The CDR3 runs to 10 residues. The CDR3 loop reads CAKPRGGYTF. The CDR3 DNA sequence: TGTGCCAAACCAAGGGGAGGCTACACCTTC.

The chain couples TRBV7-9 to TRBJ1-1; 9 bases are a match to TRBD1. Germline assignment: CDR1 SEHNR and CDR2 FQNEAQ (reference sequence). The CDR3 spans 15 residues. The ends lost 4 bases at V and 0 bases at J; junction bases unmatched: 3. DNA for the CDR3: TGTGCCAGCAGCTCCGGACAGGGGATGAACACTGAAGCTTTCTTT. Amino acid sequence: CASSSGQGMNTEAFF. The full variable domain, completed using reference TRBV7-9 and TRBJ1-1, is DTGVSQNPRHKITKRGQNVTFRCDPISEHNRLYWYRQTLGQGPEFLTYFQNEAQLEKSRLLSDRFSAERPKGSFSTLEIQRTEQGDSAMYLCASSSGQGMNTEAFFGQGTRLTVV.

This clonotype is categorized as medium-sized (0.01 to 0.1%). This chain links TRBV29-1 with TRBJ2-1, with 10 bases aligning to TRBD2. Germline assignment: CDR1 SQVTM and CDR2 ANQGSEA. The J segment lost 0 bases and the V segment lost 3 bases, leaving 5 bases of the junction unmatched. There are 16 residues in the CDR3. The CDR3 here is CSVDWTSGSSYNEQFF. The CDR3 region has the DNA TGCAGCGTTGATTGGACTAGCGGAAGCTCCTACAATGAGCAGTTCTTC.

This clonotype was seen only a few times. V is TRBV6-1 and J is TRBJ1-6; TRBD1 matches at 10 bases. CDR3 length equals 15 residues. Germline CDR1 and CDR2: MNHNS and SASEGT. V was clipped by 4 bases and J by 7 bases; unmatched bases: 4. In nucleotides, the CDR3 is TGTGCCAGCAGTGCCGGACAGGGGGGGAATTCACCCCTCCACTTT. Its protein is CASSAGQGGNSPLHF.

This clonotype was seen only a few times. This chain joins TRBV9 and TRBJ2-3, with D possibly matching TRBD1 (5 bases). The CDR3 has 15 amino acids. Germline CDR1 and CDR2: SGDLS and YYNGEE. V lost 3 bases and J lost 0, with 11 bases in between. CDR3 nucleotide sequence: TGTGCCAGCAGCGCAGACAGAGGAAGCACAGATACGCAGTATTTT. Residues: CASSADRGSTDTQYF.

To note about this clonotype: One end of the junction is discordant with germline, which a read error may explain. The V and J genes are TRBV3-1 and TRBJ1-2; no clear D. The CDR3 is made up of 13 amino acids. CDR1 and CDR2 (germline): LGHDT, YNNKEL (reference sequence). The CDR3 DNA follows: TGTGCCAGCAACCAAGTGGAAGGCTATGGCTACACCTTC. It translates to CASNQVEGYGYTF. Complete variable domain (other parts from reference TRBV3-1 and TRBJ1-2): DTAVSQTPKYLVTQMGNDKSIKCEQNLGHDTMYWYKQDSKKFLKIMFSYNNKELIINETVPNRFSPKSPDKAHLNLHINSLELGDSAVYFCASNQVEGYGYTFGSGTRLTVV.

This clonotype was seen repeatedly, ten times or more. V gene TRBV12-3 or TRBV12-4 combines with J gene TRBJ1-6; D perhaps matches TRBD1 (5 bases). Trimming left V 4 bases short and J 7 bases short, with 8 bases between. This CDR3 is 13 amino acids long. The CDR3 region is CASSWQGNSPLHF. CDR3 bases: TGTGCCAGCAGTTGGCAGGGAAATTCACCCCTCCACTTT.

This clonotype was found many times. This chain uses TRBV10-2 with TRBJ2-3, with 10 bases lining up with TRBD1. Germline lookup yields CDR1 WSHSY and CDR2 SAAADI. CDR3 length: 15 amino acids. J gave up 4 bases and V 5 bases, and 6 bases lay outside the gene matches. This CDR3 is CASSLTGGAADTQYF. In DNA, the CDR3 is TGCGCCAGCAGTTTGACAGGGGGCGCGGCAGATACGCAGTATTTT.

This clonotype occurred many times. The CDR3 DNA is TGTGCCTGGGGTATTCGTGAAAAACTGTTTTTT. Translating it yields CAWGIREKLFF. J is TRBJ1-4 and V is TRBV30; D ambiguous. The germline V and J ends were trimmed by 5 bases and 7 bases, with 8 bases remaining between them. Germline lookup yields CDR1 GTSNPN and CDR2 SVGIG (reference sequence). This CDR3 region has 11 residues.

Ten or more counts support this clonotype. The rearrangement uses TRBV29-1 and TRBJ2-7; perhaps D is TRBD1 or TRBD2 (5 bases each). The CDR3 is made up of 12 amino acids. The V end was cut by 7 bases, the J end by 2 bases, with 12 bases between. CDR1 SQVTM and CDR2 ANQGSEA come from the germline V gene. CDR3 DNA sequence: TGCAGCGCCACCGGGGCCACCTACGAGCAGTACTTC. Its translation is CSATGATYEQYF.

This clonotype was seen many times. V usage is TRBV12-3 or TRBV12-4 and J usage is TRBJ2-5, with 10 bases lining up with TRBD1. CDR3 length: 16 amino acids. V trimming: 4 bases; J trimming: 5 bases; junction bases outside the gene matches: 10. CDR3 loop: CASSYPGTGDVETQYF. The DNA of the CDR3 is TGTGCCAGCAGTTACCCCGGGACAGGGGATGTGGAGACCCAGTACTTC.

In its sample, this clonotype was seen many times. This sequence joins TRBV5-4 and TRBJ2-3; possible D gene TRBD1, 6 bases. Germline V gives CDR1 SGHNT, CDR2 YYREEE (reference sequence). There are 14 residues in the CDR3. V dropped 6 bases and J dropped 4 bases, with 15 bases sitting between them. CDR3 bases: TGTGCCAGCACCGTACTAGGGGGTTCAGATACGCAGTATTTT. Amino acids: CASTVLGGSDTQYF.

CDR3 sequence reads: CASSGDRGQPQHF. CDR3 nucleotides: TGTGCCAGCAGCGGTGACAGGGGCCAGCCCCAGCATTTT. V is TRBV5-5 and J is TRBJ1-5, with 8 nucleotides matching TRBD1. With 4 bases clipped from V and 7 bases from J, the junction kept 4 bases outside the gene matches. The CDR3 is 13 residues long. Germline V gives CDR1 SGHKS, CDR2 YYEKEE (reference sequence).